A single sample gave rise to the 2 T cell receptor beta chains below, sequenced in a study of cytomegalovirus exposure and HLA in healthy donors (dated by TCRdb to about 2017). Library generation was performed with the immunoSEQ multiplex PCR assay. For the multiplex PCR, a mixture combining 60 forward primers for TCR Vbeta segments and 13 reverse primers for TCR Jbeta segments was used. Held by TCRdb, this immuneACCESS table contains in-frame sequences only and omits some clones. Under half of the omission traces to an unresolved V gene where checked; the cause of the rest is unknown. The table for this sample lists around 130,000 clones; 85% of them were counted only once. Roughly 6.7% of the sample goes to the ten largest clones. Sequenced: PBMCs. The receptors stem from a woman under 40 in good health and CMV-seropositive.

This rearrangement joins TRBV7-9 to TRBJ2-1; TRBD2 matches at 12 bases. The CDR3 loop spans 15 amino acids. The ends lost 3 bases at V and 15 bases at J; junction bases unmatched: 12. In germline, CDR1 is SEHNR, CDR2 FQNEAQ (reference sequence). The CDR3 here is CASSFHGLAGGDWFF. CDR3 sequence (DNA): TGTGCCAGCAGCTTCCACGGGCTAGCGGGGGGGGATTGGTTCTTC.

This clone has a single count. J is TRBJ2-5 and V is TRBV2; 9 bases agree with TRBD1. CDR3 length: 13 amino acids. Germline-derived CDR1 and CDR2 are SNHLY and FYNNEI. The ends lost 6 bases at V and 5 bases at J; junction bases unmatched: 4. CDR3 residues: CASSADRGETQYF. The CDR3 DNA sequence: TGTGCCAGCAGCGCCGACAGGGGGGAGACCCAGTACTTC.